These T cell receptor beta chains were read from a single sample in a study of cytomegalovirus exposure and HLA in healthy donors. Repertoires were generated with immunoSEQ multiplex PCR, while TCRdb's copy carries only in-frame clones and drops some. In total, the table holds around 140,000 clones. The sample taken for sequencing was PBMCs. Receptors originate from a middle-aged woman in good health and CMV-seronegative. Both conserved end residues are part of each CDR3. Fields, in order: D gene, clone size, V gene, J gene, CDR3 protein, CDR3 DNA. A D gene is named only where the DNA matches it firmly. Size values are once, few and many counts, or a class for expanded clones, and some rows have none.

TRBD1	medium-sized	TRBV27	TRBJ1-1	CASSPRTGLDEAFF	TGTGCCAGCAGTCCACGGACAGGATTAGACGAAGCTTTCTTT
-	-	TRBV28	TRBJ2-7	CASRPRGLVYEQYF	TGTGCCAGCAGGCCGCGTGGGCTGGTATACGAGCAGTACTTC
-	-	TRBV5-1	TRBJ1-2	CASSQGQFTQGGYTF	TGCGCCAGCAGCCAGGGCCAGTTCACCCAGGGGGGCTACACCTTC
-	-	TRBV7-2	TRBJ2-4	CASSFGAVGIQYF	TGTGCCAGCAGTTTTGGGGCAGTGGGCATTCAGTACTTC
-	-	TRBV6-5	TRBJ1-1	CASRGAIKNTEAFF	TGTGCCAGCAGGGGGGCGATTAAGAACACTGAAGCTTTCTTT
-	-	TRBV29-1	TRBJ1-5	CSVELGVGQPQHF	TGCAGCGTTGAACTAGGGGTAGGGCAGCCCCAGCATTTT
TRBD1	-	TRBV6-1	TRBJ1-3	CASSEMTGRFSGNTIYF	TGTGCCAGCAGTGAAATGACAGGGAGGTTCTCTGGAAACACCATATATTTT
-	-	TRBV2	TRBJ1-1	CASTALEGRVRAFF	TGTGCCAGCACGGCCCTGGAGGGGCGAGTCCGGGCTTTCTTT
TRBD1	-	TRBV6-1	TRBJ1-1	CASSDWTGMNTEAFF	TGTGCCAGCAGCGACTGGACAGGGATGAACACTGAAGCTTTCTTT
-	-	TRBV7-2	TRBJ1-6	CASSRSRSSYNSPLHF	TGTGCCAGCAGCCGCAGTCGGAGCTCCTATAATTCACCCCTCCACTTT
-	-	TRBV11-3	TRBJ1-3	CASSPGSGVSGNTIYF	TGTGCCAGCAGCCCGGGGTCCGGAGTCTCTGGAAACACCATATATTTT
TRBD2	-	TRBV4-2	TRBJ2-5	CASSQVGGGFETQYF	TGTGCCAGCAGCCAAGTTGGGGGGGGGTTCGAGACCCAGTACTTC
-	-	TRBV27	TRBJ2-3	CASSLSRSTDTQYF	TGTGCCAGCAGTTTATCACGGAGCACAGATACGCAGTATTTT
-	-	TRBV29-1	TRBJ2-3	CSVEVNEADTQYF	TGCAGCGTTGAGGTGAATGAGGCAGATACGCAGTATTTT
-	-	TRBV19	TRBJ1-5	CASTTVSSNQPQHF	TGTGCCAGTACCACAGTATCTAGCAATCAGCCCCAGCATTTT
-	-	TRBV10-3	TRBJ1-1	CAISESSQDTEAFF	TGTGCCATCAGTGAGTCCTCTCAGGACACTGAAGCTTTCTTT
TRBD1	-	TRBV7-9	TRBJ2-1	CASSLQGQGRNEQFF	TGTGCCAGCAGCTTACAAGGACAGGGGCGGAATGAGCAGTTCTTC
TRBD1	-	TRBV6-6	TRBJ2-3	CASLRGFTSTDTQYF	TGTGCCTCCCTCAGGGGGTTTACTAGCACAGATACGCAGTATTTT
TRBD1	-	TRBV5-1	TRBJ1-6	CASSSGTGTYSPLHF	TGCGCCAGCAGCTCCGGGACAGGGACTTATTCACCCCTCCACTTT
-	-	TRBV27	TRBJ2-5	CASSFAKAETQYF	TGTGCCAGCAGTTTTGCTAAAGCGGAGACCCAGTACTTC
TRBD1	-	TRBV7-2	TRBJ1-2	CASSLARDRAIRGYTF	TGTGCCAGCAGCTTAGCGCGAGACAGGGCGATCAGGGGCTACACCTTC